This entry lists 14 T cell receptor beta chains sequenced from one sample in a study of a mutant IDH1 vaccine in newly diagnosed glioma. Time point specified: week 47, end of study. Every single dose of the vaccine, 300 ug of mutant IDH1 20-mer peptide, came with topical imiquimod. The data were produced by immunoSEQ multiplex PCR, yet TCRdb's version contains in-frame clones alone and is incomplete. This sample carries about 32,000 clones, over 85% of them seen once, and the ten largest clones take approximately 2%. For these TCRs, the target antigens are not known. This material consisted of PBMCs, taken from a glioma patient whose treatment included an IDH1 peptide vaccine. The receptors derive from a man in his forties with glioma.

This clone was counted a single time. The CDR3, as DNA: TGTGCCAGCAGTGAGGGTATGTGGGGACAGGCCGAGACCCAGTACTTC. Amino acid sequence: CASSEGMWGQAETQYF. The V call is TRBV25-1, the J call TRBJ2-5; 8 bases are shared with TRBD1. V dropped 3 bases and J dropped 5; count of bases not matched to a gene: 11. The CDR3 has 16 amino acids. The germline V gene encodes CDR1 MGHDK and CDR2 SYGVNS. The whole variable domain, filled in from reference TRBV25-1 and TRBJ2-5, reads EADIYQTPRYLVIGTGKKITLECSQTMGHDKMYWYQQDPGMELHLIHYSYGVNSTEKGDLSSESTVSRIRTEHFPLTLESARPSHTSQYLCASSEGMWGQAETQYFGPGTRLLVL.

The V call is TRBV30, the J call TRBJ1-6, with D possibly being TRBD1 (5 bases). The ends were cut back, 3 bases at V and 9 bases at J, with 15 bases in the middle. The CDR3 is 14 residues long. Germline V gene data show CDR1 as GTSNPN and CDR2 as SVGIG (reference sequence). The chain's CDR3 is CAWSLTAGFSPLHF. In DNA form, the CDR3 reads TGTGCCTGGAGCCTGACAGCCGGGTTTTCACCCCTCCACTTT.

The chain couples TRBV10-3 to TRBJ2-1, with TRBD1 as a possible D gene (5 bases). The CDR3 consists of 15 residues. V lost 6 bases and J lost 0, with 12 bases in between. Germline lookup yields CDR1 ENHRY and CDR2 SYGVKD. The CDR3 protein is CAIRGPDNSYNEQFF. The CDR3 DNA reads as TGTGCCATCAGGGGTCCGGACAACTCCTACAATGAGCAGTTCTTC.

The table lists this clone with a count of one. The chain joins TRBV19 to TRBJ1-5; TRBD1 agrees at 8 bases. CDR1 is LNHDA, CDR2 SQIVND, per germline (reference sequence). This CDR3 spans 18 amino acids. The J segment lost 0 bases and the V segment lost 5 bases, leaving 12 bases of the junction unmatched. The CDR3 spells CASSLKWTGWGSNQPQHF. The CDR3 DNA sequence: TGTGCCAGTAGTCTAAAATGGACAGGGTGGGGTAGCAATCAGCCCCAGCATTTT.

This chain links TRBV5-1 with TRBJ1-2, with 7 bases aligning to TRBD1. J lost 5 bases, V lost 4 bases, and 5 bases had no gene match. Germline V gene sequence: CDR1 SGHRS, CDR2 YFSETQ. CDR3 size: 13 residues. The CDR3 here is CASSEGALYGYTF. The CDR3 coding sequence is TGCGCCAGCAGCGAGGGGGCCCTATATGGCTACACCTTC. The full variable domain, in which reference TRBV5-1 and TRBJ1-2 provide the parts outside the CDR3, is KAGVTQTPRYLIKTRGQQVTLSCSPISGHRSVSWYQQTPGQGLQFLFEYFSETQRNKGNFPGRFSGRQFSNSRSEMNVSTLELGDSALYLCASSEGALYGYTFGSGTRLTVV.

The rearrangement joins TRBV7-6 to TRBJ1-5, with D hard to call. CDR3 length: 14 amino acids. Per germline, CDR1 SGHVS and CDR2 FNYEAQ. V was shortened by 1 base and J by 3 bases, with 7 bases between the two germline ends. CDR3 DNA: TGTGCCAGCAGCTTAGAGGACCTCAATCAGCCCCAGCATTTT. It codes for CASSLEDLNQPQHF.

The chain recombines TRBV5-1 with TRBJ2-7, with 8 bases identical to TRBD2. Germline V lookup: CDR1 SGHRS, CDR2 YFSETQ. The length of the CDR3 is 16 residues. V dropped 4 bases and J dropped 7; count of bases not matched to a gene: 16. CDR3 sequence reads: CASSVGGSGASGEQYV. Here the CDR3 DNA reads TGCGCCAGCAGCGTCGGTGGTAGCGGGGCCTCGGGGGAGCAGTACGTC.

This CDR3 reads CASRTGTANYGYTF. The CDR3, as DNA: TGTGCCAGTCGGACCGGGACAGCCAACTATGGCTACACCTTC. The chain employs TRBV19 and TRBJ1-2, with TRBD1 matching over 7 bases. CDR1 LNHDA and CDR2 SQIVND come from the germline V gene (reference sequence). The V gene end was trimmed by 8 bases and the J gene end by 2 bases; junction bases not matched to a gene: 8. The CDR3 is 14 residues long.

This chain links TRBV28 with TRBJ2-7, with unresolved D. V was clipped by 5 bases and J by 3 bases, with 14 bases between them. The CDR3 is 14 residues long. Germline CDR1 and CDR2: MDHEN and SYDVKM. CDR3 loop: CASSPFTYNYEQYF. The CDR3 bases are TGTGCCAGCAGTCCATTTACTTATAACTACGAGCAGTACTTC.

The J gene is TRBJ1-6, the V gene TRBV27, with D maybe TRBD1 (5 bases). The V gene lost 6 bases and the J gene lost 10 bases, with 13 bases spanning the gap. CDR1 and CDR2 (germline): MNHEY, SMNVEV (reference sequence). The length of the CDR3 is 13 residues. The CDR3: CASSPPGLSPLHF. The CDR3 DNA reads as TGTGCCAGCAGCCCACCAGGGTTGTCACCCCTCCACTTT.

The chain joins TRBV11-2 to TRBJ1-5, with TRBD1 matching 10 bases. The germline V gene has CDR1 SGHAT and CDR2 FQNNGV. CDR3 length equals 15 residues. With V trimmed by 1 base and J by 7 bases, 4 bases remained unmatched. The CDR3 loop is CASSLGQGAGQPQHF. The CDR3 DNA follows: TGTGCCAGCAGCTTAGGACAGGGGGCCGGACAGCCCCAGCATTTT.

V is TRBV29-1 and J is TRBJ1-2; D may be TRBD1 (5 bases). Germline CDR1 SQVTM, CDR2 ANQGSEA. The CDR3 spans 12 residues. Trimming removed 4 bases at V and 3 bases at J, with 9 bases between. CDR3 sequence: CSVGRGHYGYTF. The CDR3 coding sequence is TGCAGCGTTGGTAGGGGTCACTATGGCTACACCTTC.

The chain carries TRBV28 and TRBJ1-3; 9 positions match TRBD1. The CDR3 is made up of 16 amino acids. Trimming removed 5 bases from V and 2 bases from J; junction bases left unmatched: 7. Germline values: CDR1 MDHEN, CDR2 SYDVKM. Written as DNA, the CDR3 is TGTGCCAGCAGTAGAACCGGGACAGGGACTGGAAACACCATATATTTT. Translated: CASSRTGTGTGNTIYF.

CDR3 in DNA: TGTGCCAGCAGCTCACAGGGGGGGAACACCGGGGAGCTGTTTTTT. Translated: CASSSQGGNTGELFF. V usage is TRBV11-2 and J usage is TRBJ2-2; TRBD1 aligns across 8 bases. Germline V gene sequence: CDR1 SGHAT, CDR2 FQNNGV. This CDR3 has 15 residues. Trimming cost V 4 bases and J 1 base; bases outside gene matches: 2.